Following are 5 T cell receptor beta chains from one sample sequenced in a study of response to subunit inactivated influenza vaccine. MiXCR, applied by TCRdb to the RT-PCR reads, yields one record per CDR3 protein. Of over 650,000 distinct CDR3 sequences in the sample, roughly 18% were seen once. Specimen: PBMCs from blood, collected less than 6 days after vaccination. All receptors come from a middle-aged man who received an inactivated influenza vaccine.

This clonotype was found a few times. The V call is TRBV30, the J call TRBJ1-1; TRBD1 matches at 9 bases. The CDR3 runs to 14 residues. V was pared by 8 bases and J by 6 bases, with 13 bases of the junction left unmatched. Per the germline V gene, CDR1 is GTSNPN and CDR2 is SVGIG (reference sequence). The CDR3 loop reads CAAKTGTGIPEAFF. The DNA of the CDR3 is TGTGCCGCGAAGACCGGGACAGGGATACCTGAAGCTTTCTTT.

This clonotype has a handful of counts. The J gene is TRBJ2-2, the V gene TRBV5-1; 7 bases map to TRBD2. There are 17 residues in the CDR3. Germline V gene lookup returns CDR1 SGHRS and CDR2 YFSETQ. V shed 3 bases and J 5 bases; nucleotides not matched to a gene: 13. The DNA for the CDR3 is TGCGCCAGCAGCTCCCGGGGTACTAGCGTAGTTACCGGGGAGCTGTTTTTT. This encodes CASSSRGTSVVTGELFF.

The table lists this clonotype with a few counts. V is TRBV6-2 or TRBV6-3 and J is TRBJ2-2; the D is unclear. With 5 bases removed from V and 5 bases from J, the gap between germline ends came to 12 bases. This CDR3 is built from 14 residues. CDR1 and CDR2 from the germline V gene are MNHEY and SVGEGT. The CDR3, as DNA: TGTGCCAGCAGTACCGACACCTATACCGGGGAGCTGTTTTTT. Translation gives CASSTDTYTGELFF.

CDR3 coding DNA: TGTGCCACCCAGCGGGATGGGCAAGAGACCCAGTACTTC. This gives the protein CATQRDGQETQYF. This chain connects TRBV6-2 or TRBV6-3 to TRBJ2-5, with 7 bases identical to TRBD2. The CDR3 has 13 amino acids. Trimming at V came to 10 bases and at J to 2 bases, leaving 7 bases not matched to a gene. Germline V lookup: CDR1 MNHEY, CDR2 SVGEGT.

V usage is TRBV20-1 and J usage is TRBJ2-5; no clear D. The V end was cut by 0 bases, the J end by 1 base, with 12 bases between. Looked up from germline, CDR1 is DFQATT and CDR2 is SNEGSKA (reference sequence). The CDR3 is 15 amino acids. This CDR3 reads CSARDASSPQETQYF. CDR3 coding DNA: TGCAGTGCTAGAGATGCTAGTTCCCCCCAAGAGACCCAGTACTTC.